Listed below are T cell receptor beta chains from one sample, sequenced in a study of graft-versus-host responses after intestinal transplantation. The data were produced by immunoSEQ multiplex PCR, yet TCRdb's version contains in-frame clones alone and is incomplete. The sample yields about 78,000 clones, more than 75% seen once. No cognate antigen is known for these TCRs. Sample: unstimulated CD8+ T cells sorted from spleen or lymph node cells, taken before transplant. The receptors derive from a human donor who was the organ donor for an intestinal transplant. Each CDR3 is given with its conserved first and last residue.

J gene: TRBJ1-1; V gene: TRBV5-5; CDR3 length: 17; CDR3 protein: CASSLEGGKGMNTEAFF
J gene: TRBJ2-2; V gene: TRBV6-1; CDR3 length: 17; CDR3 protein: CASSELIVGMYAGELFF
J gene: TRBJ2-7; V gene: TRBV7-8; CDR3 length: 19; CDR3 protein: CASSLARPLFGPARFEQYF
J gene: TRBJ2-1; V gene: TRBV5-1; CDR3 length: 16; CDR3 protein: CASSPNPGPAYNEQFF
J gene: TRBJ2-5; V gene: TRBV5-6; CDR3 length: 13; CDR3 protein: CASSFQGWETQYF
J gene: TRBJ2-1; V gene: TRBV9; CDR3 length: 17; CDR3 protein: CASSVVGGGVINNEQFF
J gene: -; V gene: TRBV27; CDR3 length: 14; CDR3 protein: CASSLAGSSYEQYF
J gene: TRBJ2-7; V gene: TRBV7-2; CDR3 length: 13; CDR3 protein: CASSLDQGYEQYF
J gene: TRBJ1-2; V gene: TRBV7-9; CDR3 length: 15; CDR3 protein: CASSTRTPSNYGYTF
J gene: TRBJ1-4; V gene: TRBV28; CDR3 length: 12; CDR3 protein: CASSLSRHQLFF
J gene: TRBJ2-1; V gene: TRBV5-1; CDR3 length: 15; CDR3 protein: CASSLDRGGGNEQFF
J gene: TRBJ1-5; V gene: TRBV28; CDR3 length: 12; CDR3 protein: CASSYGGQPQHF
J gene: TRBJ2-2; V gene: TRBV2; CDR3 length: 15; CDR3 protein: CASGIRASYTGELFF
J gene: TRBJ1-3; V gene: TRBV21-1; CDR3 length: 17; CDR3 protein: CASSIEPFVRSGNTIYF
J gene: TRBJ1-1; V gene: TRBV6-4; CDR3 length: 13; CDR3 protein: CASSISRDTEAFF
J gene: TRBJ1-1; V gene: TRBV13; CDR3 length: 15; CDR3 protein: CASSSDRESWTEAFF
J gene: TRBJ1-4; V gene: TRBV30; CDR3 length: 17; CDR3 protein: CAWSPHGGSVNNEKLFF
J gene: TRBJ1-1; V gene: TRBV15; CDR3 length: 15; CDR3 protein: CATSRRGGLNTEAFF
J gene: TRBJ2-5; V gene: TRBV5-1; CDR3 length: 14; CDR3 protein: CASSLGVGKTAQYF
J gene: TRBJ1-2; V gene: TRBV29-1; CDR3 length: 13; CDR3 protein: CSVGRTGRFGYTF
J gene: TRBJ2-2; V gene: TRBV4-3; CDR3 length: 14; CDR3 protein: CASSLAGGPGELFF
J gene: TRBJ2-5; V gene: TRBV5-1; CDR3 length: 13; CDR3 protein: CASSRDPGETQYF